These 15 T cell receptor beta chains originate from one sample sequenced in a study of shared clonotypes between healthy human individuals. Generated by immunoSEQ multiplex PCR, the TCRdb table keeps only in-frame clones and is missing some. The sample yields fewer than 3 million clones, roughly 90% seen once. Specimen: naive CD4+ T cells from PBMCs. The sample's subset: CD45RA+ positively selected. All receptors derive from a man between 18 and 29 years old in good health. Some clones in this sample may be carry-over from other donors' samples.

This chain uses TRBV6-5 with TRBJ1-1; tentative D call: TRBD1 (5 bases). V was pared by 7 bases and J by 3 bases, with 12 bases between. The CDR3 consists of 13 residues. Germline CDR1 MNHEY, CDR2 SVGAGI. CDR3 in DNA: TGTGCCAGCACCCCCCCGGGGGACACTGAAGCTTTCTTT. This gives the protein CASTPPGDTEAFF.

This CDR3 is CASGGTSGYEQYF. The CDR3 DNA is TGTGCCAGCGGGGGGACTAGCGGCTACGAGCAGTACTTC. The rearrangement joins TRBV2 to TRBJ2-7; 11 nucleotides match TRBD2. CDR1 SNHLY and CDR2 FYNNEI come from the germline V gene. V was clipped by 8 bases and J by 3 bases; unmatched bases: 3. The CDR3 is made up of 13 amino acids.

The chain joins TRBV28 to TRBJ2-2, with D possibly called TRBD1 or TRBD2 (6 bases each). Trimming left V 7 bases short and J 6 bases short, with 12 bases between. Germline lookup yields CDR1 MDHEN and CDR2 SYDVKM. The CDR3 sequence is 13 residues long. CDR3 in amino acids: CASTLGGAGELFF. The CDR3 DNA follows: TGTGCCAGCACCTTGGGGGGCGCCGGGGAGCTGTTTTTT.

V gene TRBV20-1 combines with J gene TRBJ1-2; D is unresolved. CDR3 size: 9 residues. The V end was cut by 8 bases, the J end by 8 bases, with 9 bases between. Germline V gene data show CDR1 as DFQATT and CDR2 as SNEGSKA (reference sequence). The CDR3: CSSNGGYTF. CDR3 coding DNA: TGCAGTTCAAACGGGGGCTACACCTTC.

The chain links TRBV9 to TRBJ2-2, with D possibly being TRBD1 or TRBD2 (5 bases each). Germline CDR1 and CDR2: SGDLS and YYNGEE. The germline V and J ends were trimmed by 1 base and 4 bases, with 14 bases remaining between them. This CDR3 contains 16 residues. CDR3 residues: CASSVTSRAGTGELFF. In DNA form, the CDR3 reads TGTGCCAGCAGCGTAACAAGCAGGGCGGGCACCGGGGAGCTGTTTTTT. Complete variable domain (other parts from reference TRBV9 and TRBJ2-2): DSGVTQTPKHLITATGQRVTLRCSPRSGDLSVYWYQQSLDQGLQFLIQYYNGEERAKGNILERFSAQQFPDLHSELNLSSLELGDSALYFCASSVTSRAGTGELFFGEGSRLTVL.

The chain couples TRBV10-3 to TRBJ2-1; D is unclear. The V end lost 5 bases, the J end lost 5 bases, and 10 bases lay between the germline ends. Germline V CDR1 and CDR2: ENHRY, SYGVKD. The CDR3 runs 13 residues. The CDR3, as DNA: TGTGCCATCAGTACCGGGCCGCACAATGAGCAGTTCTTC. Protein sequence: CAISTGPHNEQFF.

V and J are TRBV9 and TRBJ1-1; TRBD1 is a possible D gene (6 bases). In germline, CDR1 is SGDLS, CDR2 YYNGEE. The germline V and J ends were trimmed by 3 bases and 3 bases, with 15 bases remaining between them. This CDR3 spans 15 amino acids. In nucleotides, the CDR3 is TGTGCCAGCAGCGGACAACAGGGCCTTGACACTGAAGCTTTCTTT. Amino acid sequence: CASSGQQGLDTEAFF.

The V gene is TRBV5-6, the J gene TRBJ2-7, with D possibly TRBD1 on 6 matching bases. The CDR3 is 17 amino acids. V was trimmed by 5 bases and J by 7 bases, leaving 28 bases between them. Germline V gene lookup returns CDR1 SGHDT and CDR2 YYEEEE. In DNA, the CDR3 is TGTGCCAGCAGTTACCAAGCCGGGACACTCCTTCGAGGGGAGCAGTACTTC. It specifies CASSYQAGTLLRGEQYF.

J is TRBJ1-2 and V is TRBV19; a weak D match, TRBD1 (5 bases). The CDR3 extends over 13 amino acids. Trimming took off 5 bases at V and 7 bases at J, with 14 bases between the two ends. Germline loops: CDR1 LNHDA, CDR2 SQIVND (reference sequence). The CDR3 loop reads CASSLGQAAGYTF. The DNA for the CDR3 is TGTGCCAGTAGTTTGGGGCAGGCAGCTGGCTACACCTTC.

The rearrangement uses TRBV28 and TRBJ2-7, with D perhaps TRBD1 (7 bases). V was trimmed by 10 bases and J by 0 bases, leaving 16 bases between them. The length of the CDR3 is 14 residues. Germline-derived CDR1 and CDR2 are MDHEN and SYDVKM. The CDR3 DNA sequence: TGTGCCACCGACGGGGGACAGAGCTCCTACGAGCAGTACTTC. Residues: CATDGGQSSYEQYF. The full variable domain, completed using reference TRBV28 and TRBJ2-7, is DVKVTQSSRYLVKRTGEKVFLECVQDMDHENMFWYRQDPGLGLRLIYFSYDVKMKEKGDIPEGYSVSREKKERFSLILESASTNQTSMYLCATDGGQSSYEQYFGPGTRLTVT.

V and J are TRBV9 and TRBJ1-3, with D hard to call. V was trimmed by 3 bases and J by 3 bases, leaving 13 bases between them. Germline lookup yields CDR1 SGDLS and CDR2 YYNGEE. The CDR3 extends over 15 amino acids. The chain's CDR3 is CASSARPGNGNTIYF. For the CDR3, the DNA is TGTGCCAGCAGCGCCCGGCCGGGGAATGGAAACACCATATATTTT.

The J gene is TRBJ2-3, the V gene TRBV14, with D perhaps matching TRBD1 (5 bases). Looked up from germline, CDR1 is SGHDN and CDR2 is FVKESK. The CDR3 has 11 residues. The V and J ends lost 6 bases and 7 bases respectively, with 8 bases between them. The CDR3 reads CASSDSYTQYF. The CDR3, as DNA: TGTGCCAGCAGTGACAGTTATACGCAGTATTTT.

This chain joins TRBV2 and TRBJ1-5, with TRBD1 as a possible D gene (5 bases). With 8 bases removed from V and 4 bases from J, the gap between germline ends came to 12 bases. Germline V gene lookup returns CDR1 SNHLY and CDR2 FYNNEI. The CDR3 runs 13 residues. In DNA form, the CDR3 reads TGTGCCAGCTCGGGACTTGAGAATCAGCCCCAGCATTTT. Its protein product is CASSGLENQPQHF.

This chain links TRBV30 with TRBJ1-1; a weak D match, TRBD1 (5 bases). Germline CDR1 reads GTSNPN; CDR2 reads SVGIG (reference sequence). The CDR3 loop spans 15 amino acids. V lost 3 bases and J lost 1, with 15 bases in between. The CDR3 region has the DNA TGTGCCTGGAGCGTAACGGGAGGGGCGAACACTGAAGCTTTCTTT. As protein: CAWSVTGGANTEAFF.

This clone was observed once. The genes are TRBV5-5 and TRBJ1-1; D remains unclear. The CDR3 extends over 14 amino acids. Per the germline V gene, CDR1 is SGHKS and CDR2 is YYEKEE (reference sequence). Trimming took off 6 bases at V and 1 base at J, with 13 bases between the two ends. CDR3 nucleotide sequence: TGTGCCAGCACAAGACCCCTCGAGAACACTGAAGCTTTCTTT. This translates into CASTRPLENTEAFF.